One T cell receptor beta chain is described in this entry. Assay: immunoSEQ multiplex PCR; the TCRdb copy retains only in-frame clones and omits some. The data contain about 240,000 clones, about four fifths of them singletons. Germline-derived CDR1 and CDR2 are SGHTA and FQGNSA. V was cut by 4 bases and J by 4 bases, with 20 bases left in between. This CDR3 spans 16 amino acids. This sample is drawn from a study of blood T cell repertoires in COVID-19. Study-wide context: Italy, Spain and the United States were the sources of the convalescent and acute COVID-19 samples.

The chain employs TRBV7-2 and TRBJ2-7; D is possibly TRBD2 (6 bases). The sequenced material came from peripheral blood. The sequence derives from a woman aged 18-30 years with acute or convalescent COVID-19. The CDR3 protein is CASSSQAGGFGYEQYF. For the CDR3, the DNA is TGTGCCAGCAGCTCCCAAGCGGGCGGGTTCGGGTACGAGCAGTACTTC.